This TCR beta chain was identified during a study of shared clonotypes between healthy human individuals. On this clone: Antigen: not known. This sample includes further DNA sequences coding for the same CDR3.

Profiling relied on immunoSEQ multiplex PCR, and the TCRdb table lists in-frame clones only, not all of them. The sample contains millions of clones, over 85% of which appear only once. Study results and caveats: For sorted subsets, rarefaction showed incomplete sequencing despite large depth. An anticipated effect of sequencing depth on clonotype sharing among donors was recognized.

This CDR3 spans 15 amino acids. In germline, CDR1 is SGHRS, CDR2 YFSETQ. V lost 2 bases to trimming and J lost 0 bases, with 8 bases between them. Sequencing input: naive CD4+ T cells sorted from blood. The subset: CD45RA+ positively selected. This chain connects TRBV5-1 to TRBJ2-2; D is undetermined. This TCR was recovered from a man in his late teens or twenties in good health. The CDR3 is CASSFGTANTGELFF. DNA for the CDR3: TGCGCCAGCAGCTTCGGTACCGCGAACACCGGGGAGCTGTTTTTT.